What follows is one T cell receptor beta chain and its context. This entry comes from a study of blood T cells in healthy people across ages. The CDR3 loop spans 16 amino acids. Germline loops: CDR1 SGDLS, CDR2 YYNGEE. Trimming cost V 3 bases and J 9 bases; bases outside gene matches: 10. Alongside a J-beta primer mix, a sample-barcoded 5' primer served in a second PCR lasting 7 to 11 cycles. TCRdb re-called the 5' RACE reads through MiXCR, storing one row per CDR3 protein. The table shows roughly 1.6 million distinct CDR3 sequences, with about 31% occurring only once. This sequence joins TRBV9 and TRBJ2-2; 11 nucleotides agree with TRBD2. Sample: blood. This receptor was identified in a woman between 25 and 40 years old in good health. The CDR3 loop is CASSAGTSGRYRELFF. The CDR3 nucleotides are TGTGCCAGCAGCGCCGGGACTAGCGGAAGGTACCGGGAGCTGTTTTTT.